This T cell receptor (beta chain) was captured by sequencing in a study of OX40 agonist ivuxolimab in advanced cancers. For the study at large: The group had a mean age of approximately 60 years, ranged from 23 to 79, and was 80% to 85% male. Findings and limits, study-wide: Blood T cells, both CD4+ and CD8+, expanded clonally by week 6 at 0.1 to 3.0 mg/kg. Expanded peripheral T-cell antigen specificity went undetermined.

Profiled with immunoSEQ multiplex PCR; TCRdb holds only in-frame clones, not every one. The data show 65,000 to 80,000 clones, 93% seen once. Baseline, cycle 4 day 1, and cycle 7 day 1 were the blood sampling points. Germline CDR1 reads LNHDA; CDR2 reads SQIVND (reference sequence). V was pared by 2 bases and J by 1 base, with 12 bases between. The CDR3 has 16 amino acids. In the case of this clone: Its antigen is undetermined.

This specimen was CD4+ or CD8+ T cells sorted from blood, taken in a trial of the OX40 agonist ivuxolimab. The genes are TRBV19 and TRBJ1-5, with D possibly TRBD1 on 5 matching bases. The sequence was collected from an adult with an advanced solid tumor such as melanoma, head and neck, liver or kidney cancer. CDR3 loop: CASSIRRAGSNQPQHF. CDR3 DNA: TGTGCCAGTAGTATACGCAGGGCCGGGAGCAATCAGCCCCAGCATTTT.